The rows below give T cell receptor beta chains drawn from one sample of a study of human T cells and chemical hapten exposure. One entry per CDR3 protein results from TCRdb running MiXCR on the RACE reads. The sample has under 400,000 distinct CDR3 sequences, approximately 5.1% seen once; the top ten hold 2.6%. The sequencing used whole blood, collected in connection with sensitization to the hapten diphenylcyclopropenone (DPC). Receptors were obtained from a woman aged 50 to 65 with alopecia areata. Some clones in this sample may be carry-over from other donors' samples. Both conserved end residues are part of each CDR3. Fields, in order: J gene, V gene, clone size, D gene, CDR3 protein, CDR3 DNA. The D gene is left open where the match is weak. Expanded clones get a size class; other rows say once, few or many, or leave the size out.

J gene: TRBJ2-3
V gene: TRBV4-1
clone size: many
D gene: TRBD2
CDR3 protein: CASSQEAGGGTDTQYF
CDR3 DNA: TGCGCCAGCAGCCAAGAAGCGGGGGGGGGCACAGATACGCAGTATTTT

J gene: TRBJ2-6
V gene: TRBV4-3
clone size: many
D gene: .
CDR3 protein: CASSQEPASGANVLTF
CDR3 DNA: TGCGCCAGCAGCCAAGAACCAGCCTCTGGGGCCAACGTCCTGACTTTC

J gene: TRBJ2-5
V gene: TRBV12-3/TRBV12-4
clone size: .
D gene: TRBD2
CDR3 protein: CASSRTSHETQYF
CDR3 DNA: TGTGCCAGCAGTAGGACTAGCCATGAGACCCAGTACTTC

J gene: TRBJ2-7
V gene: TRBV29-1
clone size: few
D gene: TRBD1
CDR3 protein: CSVLTGGGGEQYF
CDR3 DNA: TGCAGCGTCCTAACAGGGGGCGGGGGCGAGCAGTACTTC

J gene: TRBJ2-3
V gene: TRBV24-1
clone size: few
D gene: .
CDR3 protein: CATSGTGRTDTQYF
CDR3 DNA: TGTGCCACCAGTGGAACAGGGCGCACAGATACGCAGTATTTT

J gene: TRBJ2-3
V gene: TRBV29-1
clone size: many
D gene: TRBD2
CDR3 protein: CSVGLAGATDTQYF
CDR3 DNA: TGCAGCGTGGGACTAGCGGGGGCCACAGATACGCAGTATTTT

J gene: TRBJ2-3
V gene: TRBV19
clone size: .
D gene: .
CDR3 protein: CASGDGYELDTQYF
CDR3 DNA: TGTGCCAGTGGGGACGGTTACGAACTGGATACGCAGTATTTT

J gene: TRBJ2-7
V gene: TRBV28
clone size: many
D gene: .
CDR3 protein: CASSLGQTDYEQYF
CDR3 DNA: TGTGCCAGCAGTTTAGGGCAGACCGATTACGAGCAGTACTTC

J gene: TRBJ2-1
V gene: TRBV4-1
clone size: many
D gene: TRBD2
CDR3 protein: CASSQVLAGTYNEQFF
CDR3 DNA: TGCGCCAGCAGCCAAGTTCTAGCGGGGACCTACAATGAGCAGTTCTTC

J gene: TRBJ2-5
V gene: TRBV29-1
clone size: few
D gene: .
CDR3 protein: CSVEVGTLVF
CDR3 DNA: TGCAGCGTTGAAGTGGGCACCCTCGTCTTC